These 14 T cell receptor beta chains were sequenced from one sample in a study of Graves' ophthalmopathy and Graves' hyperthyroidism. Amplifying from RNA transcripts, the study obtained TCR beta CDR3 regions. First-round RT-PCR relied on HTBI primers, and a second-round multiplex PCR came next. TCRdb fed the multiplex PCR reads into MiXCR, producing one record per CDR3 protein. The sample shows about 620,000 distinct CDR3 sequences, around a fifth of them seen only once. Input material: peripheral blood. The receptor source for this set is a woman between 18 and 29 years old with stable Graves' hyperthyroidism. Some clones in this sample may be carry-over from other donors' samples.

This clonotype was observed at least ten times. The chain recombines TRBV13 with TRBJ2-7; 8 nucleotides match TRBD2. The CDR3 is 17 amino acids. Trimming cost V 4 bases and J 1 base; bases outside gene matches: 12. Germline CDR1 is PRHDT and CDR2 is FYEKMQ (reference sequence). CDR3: CASSSKSGGVWSYEQYF. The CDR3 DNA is TGTGCCAGCAGCTCAAAAAGCGGGGGTGTCTGGTCCTACGAGCAGTACTTC.

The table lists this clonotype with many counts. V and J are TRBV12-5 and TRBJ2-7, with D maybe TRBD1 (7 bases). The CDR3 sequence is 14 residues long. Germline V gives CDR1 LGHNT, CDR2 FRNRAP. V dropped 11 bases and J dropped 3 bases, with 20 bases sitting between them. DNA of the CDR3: TGTGCTCGAATTACGCGGGACAGTATCTACGAGCAGTACTTC. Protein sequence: CARITRDSIYEQYF. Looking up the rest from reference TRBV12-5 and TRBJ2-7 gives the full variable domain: DARVTQTPRHKVTEMGQEVTMRCQPILGHNTVFWYRQTMMQGLELLAYFRNRAPLDDSGMPKDRFSAEMPDATLATLKIQPSEPRDSAVYFCARITRDSIYEQYFGPGTRLTVT.

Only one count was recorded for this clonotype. CDR3 in DNA: TGTGCCAGCTCACCCCCTAACGGCTATGGCTACACCTTC. Translating it yields CASSPPNGYGYTF. This chain uses TRBV18 with TRBJ1-2, with unresolved D. CDR3 length: 13 residues. V gave up 3 bases and J gave up 4 bases, with 9 bases separating them. The germline CDR1 and CDR2 sequences are KGHSH and LQKENI.

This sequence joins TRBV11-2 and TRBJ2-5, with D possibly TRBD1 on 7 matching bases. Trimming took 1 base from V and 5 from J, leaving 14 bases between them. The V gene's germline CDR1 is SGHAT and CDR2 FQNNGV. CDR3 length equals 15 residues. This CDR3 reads CASSLVSRGAETQYF. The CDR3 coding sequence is TGTGCCAGCAGCTTAGTATCCAGGGGGGCCGAGACCCAGTACTTC.

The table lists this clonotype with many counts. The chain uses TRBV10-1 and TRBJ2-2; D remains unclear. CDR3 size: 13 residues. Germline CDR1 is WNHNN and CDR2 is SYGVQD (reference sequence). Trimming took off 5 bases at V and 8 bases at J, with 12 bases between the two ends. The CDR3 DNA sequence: TGCGCCAGCAGTAAAGATACCCCGGGGGAGCTGTTTTTT. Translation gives CASSKDTPGELFF.

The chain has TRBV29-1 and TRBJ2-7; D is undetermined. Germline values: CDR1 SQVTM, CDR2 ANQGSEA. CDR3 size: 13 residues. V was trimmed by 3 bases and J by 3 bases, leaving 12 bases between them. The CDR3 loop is CSVDRATYYEQYF. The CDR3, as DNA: TGCAGCGTTGACAGAGCAACCTACTACGAGCAGTACTTC.

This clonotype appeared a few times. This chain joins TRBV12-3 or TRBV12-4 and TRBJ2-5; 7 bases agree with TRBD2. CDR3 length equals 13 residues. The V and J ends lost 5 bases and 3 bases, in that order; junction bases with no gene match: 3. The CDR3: CASSPAGKETQYF. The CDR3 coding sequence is TGTGCCAGCAGTCCAGCGGGGAAAGAGACCCAGTACTTC.

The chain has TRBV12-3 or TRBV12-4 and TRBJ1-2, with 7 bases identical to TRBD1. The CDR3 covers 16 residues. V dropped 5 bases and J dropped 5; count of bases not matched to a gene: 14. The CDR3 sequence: CASSPGTALTIYGYTF. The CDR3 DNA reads TGTGCCAGCAGTCCGGGGACAGCCCTCACAATTTATGGCTACACCTTC.

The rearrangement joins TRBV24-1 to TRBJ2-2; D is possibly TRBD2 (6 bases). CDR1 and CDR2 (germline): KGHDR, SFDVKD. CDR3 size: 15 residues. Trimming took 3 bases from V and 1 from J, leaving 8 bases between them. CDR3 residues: CATSDQTRNTGELFF. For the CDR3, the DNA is TGTGCCACCAGTGATCAGACTAGGAACACCGGGGAGCTGTTTTTT.

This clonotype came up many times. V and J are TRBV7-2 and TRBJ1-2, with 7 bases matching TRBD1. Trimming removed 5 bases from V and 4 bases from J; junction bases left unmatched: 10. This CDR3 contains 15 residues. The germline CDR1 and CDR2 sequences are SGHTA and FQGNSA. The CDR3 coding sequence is TGTGCCAGCAGCCCAGGGGGGGGGCGATCCTATGGCTACACCTTC. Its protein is CASSPGGGRSYGYTF.

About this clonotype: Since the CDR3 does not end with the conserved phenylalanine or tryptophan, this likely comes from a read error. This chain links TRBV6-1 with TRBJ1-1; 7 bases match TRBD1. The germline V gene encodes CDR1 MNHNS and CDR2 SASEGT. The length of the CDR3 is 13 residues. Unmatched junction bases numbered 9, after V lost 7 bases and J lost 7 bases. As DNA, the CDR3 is TGTGCCAGCACTGCAGTTGGGGACAGTGAAGCTTTCATT. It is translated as CASTAVGDSEAFI.

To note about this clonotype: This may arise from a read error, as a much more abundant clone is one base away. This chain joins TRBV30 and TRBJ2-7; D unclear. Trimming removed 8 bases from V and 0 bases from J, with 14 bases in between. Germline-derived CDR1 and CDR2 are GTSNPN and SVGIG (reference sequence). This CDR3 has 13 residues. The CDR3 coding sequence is TGTGCCACCATCAGGACGAGCTCCTACGAGCAGTACTTC. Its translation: CATIRTSSYEQYF. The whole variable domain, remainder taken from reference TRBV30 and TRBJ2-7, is SQTIHQWPATLVQPVGSPLSLECTVEGTSNPNLYWYRQAAGRGLQLLFYSVGIGQISSEVPQNLSASRPQDRQFILSSKKLLLSDSGFYLCATIRTSSYEQYFGPGTRLTVT.

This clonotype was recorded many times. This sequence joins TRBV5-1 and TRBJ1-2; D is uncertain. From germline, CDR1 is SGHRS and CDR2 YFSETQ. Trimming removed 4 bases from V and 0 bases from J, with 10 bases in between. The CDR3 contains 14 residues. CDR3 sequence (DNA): TGCGCCAGCAGCCGAACAGATCCTAACTATGGCTACACCTTC. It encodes CASSRTDPNYGYTF. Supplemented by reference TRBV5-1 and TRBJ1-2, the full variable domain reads KAGVTQTPRYLIKTRGQQVTLSCSPISGHRSVSWYQQTPGQGLQFLFEYFSETQRNKGNFPGRFSGRQFSNSRSEMNVSTLELGDSALYLCASSRTDPNYGYTFGSGTRLTVV.

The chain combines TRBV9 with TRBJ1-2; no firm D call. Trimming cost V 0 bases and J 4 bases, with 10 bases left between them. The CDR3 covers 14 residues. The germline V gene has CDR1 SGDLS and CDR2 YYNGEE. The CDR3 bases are TGTGCCAGCAGCGTAGTGTCTTACCCCTATGGCTACACCTTC. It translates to CASSVVSYPYGYTF.